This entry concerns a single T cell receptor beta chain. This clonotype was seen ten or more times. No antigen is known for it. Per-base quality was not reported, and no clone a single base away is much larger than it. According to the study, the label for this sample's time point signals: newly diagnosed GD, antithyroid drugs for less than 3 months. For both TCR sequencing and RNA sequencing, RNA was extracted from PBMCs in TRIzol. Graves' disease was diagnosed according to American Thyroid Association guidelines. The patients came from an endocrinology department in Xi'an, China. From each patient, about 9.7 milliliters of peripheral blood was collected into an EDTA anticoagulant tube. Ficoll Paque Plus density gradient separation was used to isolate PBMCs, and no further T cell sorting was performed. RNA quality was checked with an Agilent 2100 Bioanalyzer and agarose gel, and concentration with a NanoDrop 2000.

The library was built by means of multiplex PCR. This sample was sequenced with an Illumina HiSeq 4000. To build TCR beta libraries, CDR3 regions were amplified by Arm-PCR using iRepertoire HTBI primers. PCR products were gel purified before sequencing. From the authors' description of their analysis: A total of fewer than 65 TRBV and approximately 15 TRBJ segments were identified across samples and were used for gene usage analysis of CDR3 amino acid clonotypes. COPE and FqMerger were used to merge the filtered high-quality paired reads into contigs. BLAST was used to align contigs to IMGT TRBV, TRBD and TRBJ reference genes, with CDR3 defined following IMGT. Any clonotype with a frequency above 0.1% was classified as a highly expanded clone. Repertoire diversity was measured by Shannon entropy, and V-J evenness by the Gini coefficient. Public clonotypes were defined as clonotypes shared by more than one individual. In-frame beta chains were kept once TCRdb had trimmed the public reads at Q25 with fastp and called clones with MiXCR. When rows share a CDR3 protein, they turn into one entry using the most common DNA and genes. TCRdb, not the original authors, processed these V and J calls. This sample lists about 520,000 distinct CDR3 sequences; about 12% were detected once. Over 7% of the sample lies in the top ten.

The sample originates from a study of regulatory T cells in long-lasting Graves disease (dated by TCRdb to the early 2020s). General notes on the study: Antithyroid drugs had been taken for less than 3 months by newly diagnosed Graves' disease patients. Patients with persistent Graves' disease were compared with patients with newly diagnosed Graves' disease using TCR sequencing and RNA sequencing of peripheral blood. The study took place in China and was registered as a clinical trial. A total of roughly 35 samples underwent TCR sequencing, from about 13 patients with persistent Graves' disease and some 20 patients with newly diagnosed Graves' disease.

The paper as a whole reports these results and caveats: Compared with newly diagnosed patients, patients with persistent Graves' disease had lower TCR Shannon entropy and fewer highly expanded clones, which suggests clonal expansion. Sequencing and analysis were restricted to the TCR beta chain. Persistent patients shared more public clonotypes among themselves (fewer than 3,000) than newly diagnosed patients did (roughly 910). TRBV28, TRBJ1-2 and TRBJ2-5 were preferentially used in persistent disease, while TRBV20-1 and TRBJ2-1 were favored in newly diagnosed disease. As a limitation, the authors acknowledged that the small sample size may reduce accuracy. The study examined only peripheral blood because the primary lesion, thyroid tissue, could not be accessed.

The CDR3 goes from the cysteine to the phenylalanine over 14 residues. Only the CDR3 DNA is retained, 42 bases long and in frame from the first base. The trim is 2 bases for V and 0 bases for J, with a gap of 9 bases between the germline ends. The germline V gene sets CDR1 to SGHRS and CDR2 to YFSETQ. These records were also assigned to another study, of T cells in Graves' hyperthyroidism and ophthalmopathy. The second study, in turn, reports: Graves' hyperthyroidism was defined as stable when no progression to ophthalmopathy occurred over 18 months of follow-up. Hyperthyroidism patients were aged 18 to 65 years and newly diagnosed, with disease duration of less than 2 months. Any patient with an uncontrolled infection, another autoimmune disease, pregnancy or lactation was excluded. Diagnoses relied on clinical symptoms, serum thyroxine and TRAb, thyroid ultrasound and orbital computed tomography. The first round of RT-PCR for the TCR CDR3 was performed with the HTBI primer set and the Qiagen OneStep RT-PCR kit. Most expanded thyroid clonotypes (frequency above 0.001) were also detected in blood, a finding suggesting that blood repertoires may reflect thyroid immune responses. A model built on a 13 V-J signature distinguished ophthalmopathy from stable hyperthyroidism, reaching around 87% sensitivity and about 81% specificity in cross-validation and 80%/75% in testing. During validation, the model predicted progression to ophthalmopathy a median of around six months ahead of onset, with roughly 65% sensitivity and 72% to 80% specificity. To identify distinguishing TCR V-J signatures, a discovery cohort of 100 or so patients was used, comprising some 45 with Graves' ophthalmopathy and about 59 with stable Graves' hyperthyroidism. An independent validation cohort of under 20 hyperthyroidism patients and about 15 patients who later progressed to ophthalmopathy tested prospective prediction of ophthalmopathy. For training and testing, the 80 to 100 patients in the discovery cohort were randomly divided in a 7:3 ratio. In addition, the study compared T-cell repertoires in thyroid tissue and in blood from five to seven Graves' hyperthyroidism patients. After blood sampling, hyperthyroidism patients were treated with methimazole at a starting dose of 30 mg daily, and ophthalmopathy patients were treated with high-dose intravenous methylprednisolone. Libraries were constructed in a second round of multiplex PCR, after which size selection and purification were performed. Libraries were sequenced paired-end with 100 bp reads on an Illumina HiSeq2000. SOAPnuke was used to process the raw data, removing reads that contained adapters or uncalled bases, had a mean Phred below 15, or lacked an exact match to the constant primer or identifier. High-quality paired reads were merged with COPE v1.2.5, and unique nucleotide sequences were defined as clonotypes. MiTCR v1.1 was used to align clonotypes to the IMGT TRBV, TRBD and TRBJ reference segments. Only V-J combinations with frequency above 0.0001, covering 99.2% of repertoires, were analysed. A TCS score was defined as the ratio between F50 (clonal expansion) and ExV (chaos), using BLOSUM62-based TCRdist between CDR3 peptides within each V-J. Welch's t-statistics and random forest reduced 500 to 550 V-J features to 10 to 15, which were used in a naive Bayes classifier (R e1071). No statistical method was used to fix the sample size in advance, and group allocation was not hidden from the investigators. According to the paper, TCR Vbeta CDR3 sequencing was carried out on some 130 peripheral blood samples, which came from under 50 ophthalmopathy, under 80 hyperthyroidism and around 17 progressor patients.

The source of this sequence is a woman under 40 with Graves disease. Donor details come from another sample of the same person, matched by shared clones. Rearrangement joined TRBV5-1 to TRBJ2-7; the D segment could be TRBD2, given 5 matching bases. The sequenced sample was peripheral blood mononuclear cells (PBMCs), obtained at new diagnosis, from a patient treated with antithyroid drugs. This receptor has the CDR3 CASSFDGNSYEQYF. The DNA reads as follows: TGCGCCAGCAGCTTTGACGGGAACTCCTACGAGCAGTACTTC.